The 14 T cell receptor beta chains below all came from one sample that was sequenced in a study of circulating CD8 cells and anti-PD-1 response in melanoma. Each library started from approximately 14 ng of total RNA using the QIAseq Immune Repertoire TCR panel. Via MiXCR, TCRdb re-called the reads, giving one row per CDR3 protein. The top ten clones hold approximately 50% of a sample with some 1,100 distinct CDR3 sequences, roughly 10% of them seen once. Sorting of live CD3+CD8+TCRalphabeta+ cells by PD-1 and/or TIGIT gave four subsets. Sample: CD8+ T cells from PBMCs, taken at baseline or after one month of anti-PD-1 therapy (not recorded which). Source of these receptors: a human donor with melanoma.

The CDR3 bases are TGTGCCAGCGGGTATCCCTACGAGCAGTACTTC. It translates to CASGYPYEQYF. The chain recombines TRBV19 with TRBJ2-7; unclear D gene. Trimming removed 9 bases at V and 2 bases at J, with 8 bases between. CDR3 size: 11 residues. Germline values: CDR1 LNHDA, CDR2 SQIVND (reference sequence).

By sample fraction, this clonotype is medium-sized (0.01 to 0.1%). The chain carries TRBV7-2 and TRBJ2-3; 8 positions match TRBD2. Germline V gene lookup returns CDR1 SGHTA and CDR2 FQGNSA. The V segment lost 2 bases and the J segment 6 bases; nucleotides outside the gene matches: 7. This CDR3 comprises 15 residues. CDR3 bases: TGTGCCAGCAGCTTATTCGGGGGGGCAGGTGATACGCAGTATTTT. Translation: CASSLFGGAGDTQYF.

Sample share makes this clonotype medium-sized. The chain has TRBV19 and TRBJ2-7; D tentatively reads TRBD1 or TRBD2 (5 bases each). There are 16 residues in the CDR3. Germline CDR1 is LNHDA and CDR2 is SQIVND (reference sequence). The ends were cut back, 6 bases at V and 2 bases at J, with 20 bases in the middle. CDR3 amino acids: CASSRIPGTDTYEQYF. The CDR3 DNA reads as TGTGCCAGTAGCAGAATCCCCGGGACCGATACCTACGAGCAGTACTTC. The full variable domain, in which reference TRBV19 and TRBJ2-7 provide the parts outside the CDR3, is DGGITQSPKYLFRKEGQNVTLSCEQNLNHDAMYWYRQDPGQGLRLIYYSQIVNDFQKGDIAEGYSVSREKKESFPLTVTSAQKNPTAFYLCASSRIPGTDTYEQYFGPGTRLTVT.

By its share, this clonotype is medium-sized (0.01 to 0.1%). DNA of the CDR3: TGTGCCAGCAGCGTAGTTAGCGGGGTCACAGATACGCAGTATTTT. It translates to CASSVVSGVTDTQYF. The J gene is TRBJ2-3, the V gene TRBV9; the match to TRBD2 covers 8 bases. CDR1 is SGDLS and CDR2 is YYNGEE in the germline V gene. The CDR3 extends over 15 amino acids. V shed 0 bases, J shed 2 bases, and the junction held 2 bases outside the gene matches.

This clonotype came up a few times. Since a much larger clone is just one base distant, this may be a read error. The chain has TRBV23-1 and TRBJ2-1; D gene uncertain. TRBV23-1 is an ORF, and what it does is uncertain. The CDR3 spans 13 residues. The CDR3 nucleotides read TGCGCCAGCGGTCAATCAGTTCGAAATGAGCAGTTCTTC. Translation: CASGQSVRNEQFF.

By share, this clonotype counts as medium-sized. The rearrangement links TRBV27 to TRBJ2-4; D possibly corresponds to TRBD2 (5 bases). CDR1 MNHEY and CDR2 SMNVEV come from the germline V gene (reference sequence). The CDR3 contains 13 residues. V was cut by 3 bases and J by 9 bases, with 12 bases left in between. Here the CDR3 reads CASSFVRAGIQYF. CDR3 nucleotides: TGTGCCAGCAGTTTCGTAAGGGCGGGCATTCAGTACTTC.

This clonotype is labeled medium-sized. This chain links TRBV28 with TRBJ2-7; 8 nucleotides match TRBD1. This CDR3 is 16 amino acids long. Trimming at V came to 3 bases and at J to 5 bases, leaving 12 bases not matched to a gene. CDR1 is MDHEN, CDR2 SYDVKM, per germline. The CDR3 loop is CASSFYGQGGFHEQYF. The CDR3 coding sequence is TGTGCCAGCAGTTTCTACGGACAGGGAGGTTTCCACGAGCAGTACTTC.

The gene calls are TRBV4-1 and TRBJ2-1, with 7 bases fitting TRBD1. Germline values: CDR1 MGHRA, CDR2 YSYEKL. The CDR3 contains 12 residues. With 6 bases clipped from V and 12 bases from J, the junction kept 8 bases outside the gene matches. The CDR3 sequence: CASSSTGDGQFF. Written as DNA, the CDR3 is TGCGCCAGCAGTTCCACAGGGGACGGGCAGTTCTTC.

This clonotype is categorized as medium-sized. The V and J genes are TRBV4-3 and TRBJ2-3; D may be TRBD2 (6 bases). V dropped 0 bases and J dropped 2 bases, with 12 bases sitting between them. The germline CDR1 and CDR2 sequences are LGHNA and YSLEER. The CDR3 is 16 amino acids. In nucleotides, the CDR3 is TGCGCCAGCAGCCAAGATCAGGCTAGCGCCACAGATACGCAGTATTTT. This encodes CASSQDQASATDTQYF.

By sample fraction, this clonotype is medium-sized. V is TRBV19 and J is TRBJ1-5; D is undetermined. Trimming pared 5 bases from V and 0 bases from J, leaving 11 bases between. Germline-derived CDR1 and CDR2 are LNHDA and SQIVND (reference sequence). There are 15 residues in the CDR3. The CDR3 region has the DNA TGTGCCAGTAGTGTCGGGGATCTTAGCAATCAGCCCCAGCATTTT. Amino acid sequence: CASSVGDLSNQPQHF.

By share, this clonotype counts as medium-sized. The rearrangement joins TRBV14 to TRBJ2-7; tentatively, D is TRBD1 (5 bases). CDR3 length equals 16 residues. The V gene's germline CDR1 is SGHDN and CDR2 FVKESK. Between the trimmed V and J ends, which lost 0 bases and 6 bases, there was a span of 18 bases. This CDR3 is CASSQEARVPSPEQYF. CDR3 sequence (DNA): TGTGCCAGCAGCCAAGAGGCCAGGGTCCCTTCACCCGAGCAGTACTTC.

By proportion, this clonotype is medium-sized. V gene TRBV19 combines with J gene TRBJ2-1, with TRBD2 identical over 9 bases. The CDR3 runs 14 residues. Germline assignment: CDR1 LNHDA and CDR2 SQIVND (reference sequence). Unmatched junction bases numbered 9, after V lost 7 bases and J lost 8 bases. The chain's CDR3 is CASKRGTSMHEQFF. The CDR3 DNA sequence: TGTGCCAGTAAACGGGGGACTAGCATGCATGAGCAGTTCTTC.

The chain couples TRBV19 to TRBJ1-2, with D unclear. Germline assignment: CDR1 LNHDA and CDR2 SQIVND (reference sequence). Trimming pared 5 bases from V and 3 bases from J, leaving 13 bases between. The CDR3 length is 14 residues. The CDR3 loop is CASSPPGVHYGYTF. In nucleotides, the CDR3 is TGTGCCAGTAGTCCCCCTGGGGTGCACTATGGCTACACCTTC.

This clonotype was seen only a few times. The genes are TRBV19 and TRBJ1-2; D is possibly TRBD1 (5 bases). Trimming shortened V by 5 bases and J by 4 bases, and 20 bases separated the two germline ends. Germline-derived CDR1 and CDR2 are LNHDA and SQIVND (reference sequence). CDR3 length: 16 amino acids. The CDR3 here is CASSEGTGLEGYGYTF. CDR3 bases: TGTGCCAGTAGTGAGGGGACGGGGCTGGAAGGCTATGGCTACACCTTC. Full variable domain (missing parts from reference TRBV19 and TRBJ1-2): DGGITQSPKYLFRKEGQNVTLSCEQNLNHDAMYWYRQDPGQGLRLIYYSQIVNDFQKGDIAEGYSVSREKKESFPLTVTSAQKNPTAFYLCASSEGTGLEGYGYTFGSGTRLTVV.